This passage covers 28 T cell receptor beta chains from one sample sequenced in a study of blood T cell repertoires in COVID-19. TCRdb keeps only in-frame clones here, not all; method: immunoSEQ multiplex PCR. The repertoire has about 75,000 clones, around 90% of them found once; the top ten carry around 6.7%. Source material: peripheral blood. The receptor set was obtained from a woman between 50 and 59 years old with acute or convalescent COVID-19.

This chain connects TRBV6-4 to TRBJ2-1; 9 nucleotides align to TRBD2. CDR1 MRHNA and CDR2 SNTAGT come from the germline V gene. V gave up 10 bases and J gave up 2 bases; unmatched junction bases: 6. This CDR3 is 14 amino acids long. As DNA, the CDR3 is TGTGCCACCAATAGCGGGAGAACCTACAATGAGCAGTTCTTC. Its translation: CATNSGRTYNEQFF.

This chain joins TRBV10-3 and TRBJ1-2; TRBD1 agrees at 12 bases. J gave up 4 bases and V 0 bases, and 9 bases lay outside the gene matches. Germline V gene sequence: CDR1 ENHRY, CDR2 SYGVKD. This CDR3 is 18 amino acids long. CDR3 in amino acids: CAISESGTGGAFTYGYTF. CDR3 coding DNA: TGTGCCATCAGTGAGTCCGGGACAGGGGGCGCCTTTACCTATGGCTACACCTTC.

The CDR3 sequence: CASSLEKRQLSYEQYF. CDR3 in DNA: TGTGCCAGCAGCTTAGAAAAGAGGCAGCTGTCCTACGAGCAGTACTTC. The V and J genes are TRBV11-2 and TRBJ2-7, with unresolved D. The CDR3 has 16 amino acids. V lost 0 bases and J lost 1, with 13 bases in between. Germline V CDR1 and CDR2: SGHAT, FQNNGV.

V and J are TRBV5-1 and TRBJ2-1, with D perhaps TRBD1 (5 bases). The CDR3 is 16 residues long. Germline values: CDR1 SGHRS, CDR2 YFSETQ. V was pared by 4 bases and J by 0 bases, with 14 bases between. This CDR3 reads CASSPHVTGSYNEQFF. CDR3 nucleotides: TGCGCCAGCAGCCCCCACGTCACAGGCTCCTACAATGAGCAGTTCTTC. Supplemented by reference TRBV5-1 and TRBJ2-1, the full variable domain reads KAGVTQTPRYLIKTRGQQVTLSCSPISGHRSVSWYQQTPGQGLQFLFEYFSETQRNKGNFPGRFSGRQFSNSRSEMNVSTLELGDSALYLCASSPHVTGSYNEQFFGPGTRLTVL.

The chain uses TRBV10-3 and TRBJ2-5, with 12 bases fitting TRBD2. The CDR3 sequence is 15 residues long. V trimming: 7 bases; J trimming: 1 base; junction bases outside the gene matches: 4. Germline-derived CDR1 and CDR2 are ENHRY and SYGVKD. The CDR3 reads CAIKELAGGQETQYF. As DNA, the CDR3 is TGTGCCATCAAAGAACTAGCGGGAGGCCAAGAGACCCAGTACTTC.

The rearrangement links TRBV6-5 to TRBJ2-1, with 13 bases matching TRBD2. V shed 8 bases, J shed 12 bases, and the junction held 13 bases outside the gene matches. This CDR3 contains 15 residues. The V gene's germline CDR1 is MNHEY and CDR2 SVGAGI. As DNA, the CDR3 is TGTGCCAGCCGTTCCGGGACTAGCGGGATAATGGTGCAGTTCTTC. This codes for CASRSGTSGIMVQFF.

CDR3 protein: CASSQARGLGTENEKLFF. CDR3 sequence (DNA): TGCGCCAGCAGCCAAGCAAGAGGGCTGGGGACAGAGAATGAAAAACTGTTTTTT. The chain recombines TRBV4-3 with TRBJ1-4, with 7 bases fitting TRBD1. The V and J ends lost 1 base and 5 bases, in that order; junction bases with no gene match: 13. Germline V gives CDR1 LGHNA, CDR2 YSLEER. The CDR3 is made up of 18 amino acids.

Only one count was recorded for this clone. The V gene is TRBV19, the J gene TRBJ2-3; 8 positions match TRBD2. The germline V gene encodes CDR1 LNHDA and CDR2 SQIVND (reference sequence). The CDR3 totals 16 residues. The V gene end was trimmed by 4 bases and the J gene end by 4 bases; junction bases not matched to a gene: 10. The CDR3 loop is CASSTPLGGVSDTQYF. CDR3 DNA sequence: TGTGCCAGTAGTACGCCCCTCGGGGGGGTCTCAGATACGCAGTATTTT.

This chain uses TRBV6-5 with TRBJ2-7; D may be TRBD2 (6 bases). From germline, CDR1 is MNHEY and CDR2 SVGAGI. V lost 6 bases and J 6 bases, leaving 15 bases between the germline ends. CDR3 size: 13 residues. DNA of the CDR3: TGTGCCAGCAGGGGGATGACTAGGGTCGAGCAGTACTTC. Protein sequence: CASRGMTRVEQYF.

The CDR3 reads CAISDRGLAGARTYEQYF. In DNA form, the CDR3 reads TGTGCCATCAGTGACCGGGGACTAGCGGGAGCTAGGACCTACGAGCAGTACTTC. The chain recombines TRBV10-3 with TRBJ2-7, with TRBD2 matching over 14 bases. The V gene's germline CDR1 is ENHRY and CDR2 SYGVKD. This CDR3 contains 18 residues. The V segment lost 3 bases and the J segment 2 bases; nucleotides outside the gene matches: 9.

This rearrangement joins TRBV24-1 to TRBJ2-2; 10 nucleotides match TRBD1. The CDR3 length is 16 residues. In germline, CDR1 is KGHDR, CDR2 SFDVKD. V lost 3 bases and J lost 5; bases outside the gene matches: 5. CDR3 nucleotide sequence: TGTGCCACCAGTGATCCGGGACAGGGGCGGACCGGGGAGCTGTTTTTT. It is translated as CATSDPGQGRTGELFF.

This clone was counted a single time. For the CDR3, the DNA is TGTGCCAGTAGTAGCCTCGCGGACAGGGGGATCGGCGGCTACACCTTC. Its protein is CASSSLADRGIGGYTF. The chain combines TRBV19 with TRBJ1-2, with 10 bases identical to TRBD1. This CDR3 comprises 16 residues. The V and J ends lost 4 bases and 8 bases, in that order; junction bases with no gene match: 13. In germline, CDR1 is LNHDA, CDR2 SQIVND (reference sequence). Based on the CDR3 plus reference TRBV19 and TRBJ1-2, the full variable domain is DGGITQSPKYLFRKEGQNVTLSCEQNLNHDAMYWYRQDPGQGLRLIYYSQIVNDFQKGDIAEGYSVSREKKESFPLTVTSAQKNPTAFYLCASSSLADRGIGGYTFGSGTRLTVV.

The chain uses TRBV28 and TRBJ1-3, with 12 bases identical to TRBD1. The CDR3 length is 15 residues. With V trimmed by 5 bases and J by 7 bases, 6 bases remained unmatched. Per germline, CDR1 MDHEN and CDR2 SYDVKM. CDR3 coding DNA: TGTGCCAGCAGTCCGGGGACAGGGGGCGAGAACACCATATATTTT. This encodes CASSPGTGGENTIYF.

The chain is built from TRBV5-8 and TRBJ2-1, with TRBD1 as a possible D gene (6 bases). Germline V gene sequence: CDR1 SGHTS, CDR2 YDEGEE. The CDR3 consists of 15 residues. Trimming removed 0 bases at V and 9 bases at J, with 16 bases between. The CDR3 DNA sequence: TGTGCCAGCAGCTTGGGACACGGGGACAATAGTGAGCAGTTCTTC. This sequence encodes CASSLGHGDNSEQFF.

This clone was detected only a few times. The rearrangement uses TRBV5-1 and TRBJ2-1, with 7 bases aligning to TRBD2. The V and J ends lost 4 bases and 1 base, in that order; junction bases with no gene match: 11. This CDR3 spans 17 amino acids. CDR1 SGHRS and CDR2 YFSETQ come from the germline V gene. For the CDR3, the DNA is TGCGCCAGCAGCCGTAGTGGGACTACCTTATCCTACAATGAGCAGTTCTTC. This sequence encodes CASSRSGTTLSYNEQFF.

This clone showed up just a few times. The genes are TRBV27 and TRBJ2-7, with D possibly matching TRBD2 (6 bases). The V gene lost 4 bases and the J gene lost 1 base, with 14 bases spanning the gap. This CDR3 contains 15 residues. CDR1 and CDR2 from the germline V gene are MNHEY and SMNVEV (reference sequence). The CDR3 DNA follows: TGTGCCAGCAGTTCAACCGGGACTCTGTCCTACGAGCAGTACTTC. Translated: CASSSTGTLSYEQYF.

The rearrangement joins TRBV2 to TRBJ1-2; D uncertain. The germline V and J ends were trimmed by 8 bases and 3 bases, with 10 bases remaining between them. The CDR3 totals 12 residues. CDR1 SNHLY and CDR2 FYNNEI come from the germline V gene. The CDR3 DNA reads TGTGCCAGCCTCGGAGACGACTATGGCTACACCTTC. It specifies CASLGDDYGYTF.

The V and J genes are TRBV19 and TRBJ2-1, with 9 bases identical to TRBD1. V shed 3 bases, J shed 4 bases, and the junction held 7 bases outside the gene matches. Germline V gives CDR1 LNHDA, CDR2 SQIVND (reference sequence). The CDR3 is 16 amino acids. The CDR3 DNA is TGTGCCAGTAGTATGGGGGACAGGGCTGGGTACAATGAGCAGTTCTTC. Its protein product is CASSMGDRAGYNEQFF. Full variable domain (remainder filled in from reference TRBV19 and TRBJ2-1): DGGITQSPKYLFRKEGQNVTLSCEQNLNHDAMYWYRQDPGQGLRLIYYSQIVNDFQKGDIAEGYSVSREKKESFPLTVTSAQKNPTAFYLCASSMGDRAGYNEQFFGPGTRLTVL.

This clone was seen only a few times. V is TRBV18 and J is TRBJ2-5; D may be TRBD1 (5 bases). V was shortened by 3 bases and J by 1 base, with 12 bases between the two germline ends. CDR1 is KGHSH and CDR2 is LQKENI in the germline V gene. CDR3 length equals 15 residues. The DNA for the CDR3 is TGTGCCAGCTCACCCCAACAGACAGTCCAAGAGACCCAGTACTTC. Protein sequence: CASSPQQTVQETQYF.

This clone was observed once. The CDR3 DNA sequence: TGTGCCAGCAGTTTATTCGGGACAGGGGCGTACAATGAGCAGTTCTTC. Encoded protein: CASSLFGTGAYNEQFF. The rearrangement uses TRBV27 and TRBJ2-1; 10 bases map to TRBD1. The ends lost 1 base at V and 4 bases at J; junction bases unmatched: 4. The germline gives CDR1 MNHEY, CDR2 SMNVEV (reference sequence). The CDR3 spans 16 residues.

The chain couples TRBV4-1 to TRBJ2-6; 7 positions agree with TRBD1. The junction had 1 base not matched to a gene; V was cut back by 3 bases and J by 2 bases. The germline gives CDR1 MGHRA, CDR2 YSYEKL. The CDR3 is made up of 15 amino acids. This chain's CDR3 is CASSQTGPGANVLTF. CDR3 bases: TGCGCCAGCAGCCAGACAGGGCCTGGGGCCAACGTCCTGACTTTC.

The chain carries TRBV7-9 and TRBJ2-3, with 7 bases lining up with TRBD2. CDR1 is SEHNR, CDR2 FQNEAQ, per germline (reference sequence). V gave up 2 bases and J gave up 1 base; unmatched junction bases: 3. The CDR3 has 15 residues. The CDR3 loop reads CASSLRGGRTDTQYF. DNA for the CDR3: TGTGCCAGCAGCTTACGCGGGGGTCGCACAGATACGCAGTATTTT. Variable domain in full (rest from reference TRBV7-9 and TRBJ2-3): DTGVSQNPRHKITKRGQNVTFRCDPISEHNRLYWYRQTLGQGPEFLTYFQNEAQLEKSRLLSDRFSAERPKGSFSTLEIQRTEQGDSAMYLCASSLRGGRTDTQYFGPGTRLTVL.

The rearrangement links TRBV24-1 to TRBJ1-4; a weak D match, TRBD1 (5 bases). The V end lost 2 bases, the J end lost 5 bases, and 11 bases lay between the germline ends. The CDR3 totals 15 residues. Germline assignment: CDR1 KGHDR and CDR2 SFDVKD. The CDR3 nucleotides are TGTGCCACCAGTGATTCCGGGGGGTTGAATGAAAAACTGTTTTTT. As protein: CATSDSGGLNEKLFF.

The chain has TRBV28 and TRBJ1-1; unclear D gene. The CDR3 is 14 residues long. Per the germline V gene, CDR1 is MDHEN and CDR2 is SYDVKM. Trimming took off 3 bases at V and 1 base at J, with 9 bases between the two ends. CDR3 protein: CASSFPNRNTEAFF. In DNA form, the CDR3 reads TGTGCCAGCAGTTTCCCTAATCGGAACACTGAAGCTTTCTTT. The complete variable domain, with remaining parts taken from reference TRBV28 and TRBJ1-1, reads DVKVTQSSRYLVKRTGEKVFLECVQDMDHENMFWYRQDPGLGLRLIYFSYDVKMKEKGDIPEGYSVSREKKERFSLILESASTNQTSMYLCASSFPNRNTEAFFGQGTRLTVV.

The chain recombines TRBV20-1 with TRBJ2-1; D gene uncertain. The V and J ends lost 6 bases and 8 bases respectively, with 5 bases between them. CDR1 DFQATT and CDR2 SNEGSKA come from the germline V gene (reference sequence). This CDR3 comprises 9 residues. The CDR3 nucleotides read TGCAGTGCCCCCGATGAGCAGTTCTTC. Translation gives CSAPDEQFF.

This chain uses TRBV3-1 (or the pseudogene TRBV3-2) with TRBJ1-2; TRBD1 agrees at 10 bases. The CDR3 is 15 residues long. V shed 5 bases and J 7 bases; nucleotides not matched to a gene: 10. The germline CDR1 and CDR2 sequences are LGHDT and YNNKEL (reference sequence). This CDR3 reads CASSARTGGSGGYTF. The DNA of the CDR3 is TGTGCCAGCAGCGCCCGGACAGGGGGTTCCGGTGGCTACACCTTC.

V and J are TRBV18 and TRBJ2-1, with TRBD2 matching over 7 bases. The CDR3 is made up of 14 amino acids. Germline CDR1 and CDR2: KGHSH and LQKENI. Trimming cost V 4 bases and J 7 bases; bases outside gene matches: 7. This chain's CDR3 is CASSLTRGKNEQFF. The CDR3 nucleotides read TGTGCCAGCTCACTGACGCGGGGGAAAAATGAGCAGTTCTTC.

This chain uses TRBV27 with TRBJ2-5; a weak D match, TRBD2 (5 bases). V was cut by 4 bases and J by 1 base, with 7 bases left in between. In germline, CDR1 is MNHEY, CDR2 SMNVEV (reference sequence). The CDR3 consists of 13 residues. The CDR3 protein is CASSSGSQETQYF. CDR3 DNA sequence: TGTGCCAGCAGTTCGGGGTCCCAAGAGACCCAGTACTTC.